This TCR beta chain was retrieved from a study of blood T cell repertoires in COVID-19. Background on the study: COVID-19 samples, acute and convalescent, were from the United States, Italy and Spain. Sources were T cells, B-cell-depleted T cells, or PBMCs; the material itself was cDNA or gDNA.

As handled by the study authors: The assay estimated nucleated cells by amplifying reference gene primers. Sequenced by immunoSEQ multiplex PCR; TCRdb stores in-frame clones only, minus some. That table furnishes V, J and clone size, whereas the DNA furnished D and trimming. The data contain approximately 14,000 clones, around 90% of them singletons. The CDR3 covers 19 residues. In germline, CDR1 is SGHTA, CDR2 FQGNSA. J gave up 2 bases and V 5 bases, and 14 bases lay outside the gene matches. The origin of this receptor is a woman in her sixties or seventies in a cohort sampled during active or convalescent COVID-19. This chain connects TRBV7-2 to TRBJ2-1; 11 bases align to TRBD1. What was sequenced was peripheral blood. The chain's CDR3 is CASSLTGQGAITTYNEQFF. The CDR3 DNA follows: TGTGCCAGCAGCCTTACCGGACAGGGGGCGATAACGACCTACAATGAGCAGTTCTTC.